This paragraph covers one T cell receptor beta chain sequence. This sample was included in a study of shared clonotypes between healthy human individuals. Produced via immunoSEQ multiplex PCR; TCRdb's table is partial and in-frame only. The sample lists approximately 980,000 clones, about three quarters occurring once. V was clipped by 7 bases and J by 8 bases, with 21 bases between them. The CDR3 runs 14 residues. CDR1 GTSNPN and CDR2 SVGIG come from the germline V gene (reference sequence). The sample comprised memory CD4+ T cells sorted from blood. The subset was: CD45RA-negative fraction. The chain recombines TRBV30 with TRBJ2-1; D uncertain. The sequence was collected from a man younger than 35 in good health. The chain's CDR3 is CAFSTSIVDDEQFF. The CDR3 nucleotides read TGTGCCTTTTCGACATCAATAGTAGACGATGAGCAGTTCTTC.